This record concerns one T cell receptor (beta chain) sequence. V lost 1 base, J lost 4 bases, and 10 bases lay in between. Per the germline V gene, CDR1 is SGHTA and CDR2 is FQGNSA. This CDR3 comprises 15 residues. The data originate from a study of OX40 agonist ivuxolimab in advanced cancers. Generated by immunoSEQ multiplex PCR, the TCRdb table keeps only in-frame clones and is missing some. The sample has tens of thousands of clones; approximately 88% are singletons. The sequences come from CD4+ or CD8+ T cells sorted from blood, collected in a trial of the OX40 agonist ivuxolimab. The TCR sequence derives from an adult with an advanced solid tumor such as melanoma, head and neck, liver or kidney cancer. The chain combines TRBV7-2 with TRBJ2-2; D possibly corresponds to TRBD1 (6 bases). The CDR3 here is CASSLEGHSTGELFF. As DNA, the CDR3 is TGTGCCAGCAGCTTAGAGGGACACAGCACCGGGGAGCTGTTTTTT.